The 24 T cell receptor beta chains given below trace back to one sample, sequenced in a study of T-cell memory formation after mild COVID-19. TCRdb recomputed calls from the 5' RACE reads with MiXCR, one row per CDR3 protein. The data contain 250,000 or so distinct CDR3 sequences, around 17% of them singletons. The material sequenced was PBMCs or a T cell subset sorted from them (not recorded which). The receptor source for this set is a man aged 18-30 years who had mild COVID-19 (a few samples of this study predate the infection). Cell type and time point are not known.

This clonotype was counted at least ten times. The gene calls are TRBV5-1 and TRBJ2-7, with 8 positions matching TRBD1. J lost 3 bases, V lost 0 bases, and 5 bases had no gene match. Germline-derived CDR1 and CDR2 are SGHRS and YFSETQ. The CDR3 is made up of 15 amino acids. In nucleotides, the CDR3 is TGCGCCAGCAGCTTGGGACCTGGACAGGGCTACGAGCAGTACTTC. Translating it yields CASSLGPGQGYEQYF. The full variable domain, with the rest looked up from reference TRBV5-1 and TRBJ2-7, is KAGVTQTPRYLIKTRGQQVTLSCSPISGHRSVSWYQQTPGQGLQFLFEYFSETQRNKGNFPGRFSGRQFSNSRSEMNVSTLELGDSALYLCASSLGPGQGYEQYFGPGTRLTVT.

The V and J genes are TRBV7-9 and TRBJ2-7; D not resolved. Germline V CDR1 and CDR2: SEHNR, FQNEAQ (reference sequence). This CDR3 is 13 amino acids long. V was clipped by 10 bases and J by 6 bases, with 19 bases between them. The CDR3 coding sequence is TGTGCCACACATCGGCTTACGGGTCGCGAGCAGTACTTC. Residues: CATHRLTGREQYF.

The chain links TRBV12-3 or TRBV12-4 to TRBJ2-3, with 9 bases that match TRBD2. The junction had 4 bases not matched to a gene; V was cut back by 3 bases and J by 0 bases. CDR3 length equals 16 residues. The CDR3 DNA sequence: TGTGCCAGCAGTTTGGATACTAGCGGGAGCACAGATACGCAGTATTTT. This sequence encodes CASSLDTSGSTDTQYF.

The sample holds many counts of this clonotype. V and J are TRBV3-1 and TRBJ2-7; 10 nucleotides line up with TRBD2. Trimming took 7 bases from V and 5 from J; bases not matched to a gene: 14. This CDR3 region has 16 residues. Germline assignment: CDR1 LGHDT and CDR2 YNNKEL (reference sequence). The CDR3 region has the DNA TGTGCCAGCAACCCGTCGTATAGCGGGGGGCCGCACGAGCAGTACTTC. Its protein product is CASNPSYSGGPHEQYF.

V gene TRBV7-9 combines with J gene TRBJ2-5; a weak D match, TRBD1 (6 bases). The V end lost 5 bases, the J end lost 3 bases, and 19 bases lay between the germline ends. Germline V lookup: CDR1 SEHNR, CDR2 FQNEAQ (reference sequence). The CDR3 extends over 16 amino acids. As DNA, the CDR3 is TGTGCCAGCAGCCCCAGGGGCGGGCGAATAGAAGAGACCCAGTACTTC. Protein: CASSPRGGRIEETQYF.

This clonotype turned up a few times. The CDR3 DNA is TGTGCCAGCAGACTTTCGGACAGGGGAAGTTCACCCCTCCACTTT. This gives the protein CASRLSDRGSSPLHF. The gene calls are TRBV6-6 and TRBJ1-6, with 9 positions matching TRBD1. V shed 6 bases, J shed 9 bases, and the junction held 9 bases outside the gene matches. The CDR3 length is 15 residues. Germline V gene data show CDR1 as MNHNY and CDR2 as SVGAGI (reference sequence).

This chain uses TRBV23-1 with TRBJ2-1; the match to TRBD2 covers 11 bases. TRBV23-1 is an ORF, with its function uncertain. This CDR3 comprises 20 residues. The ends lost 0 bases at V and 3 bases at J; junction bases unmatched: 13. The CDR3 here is CASSQSLAGGPFRSYNEQFF. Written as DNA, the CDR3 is TGCGCCAGCAGTCAATCGTTAGCGGGGGGGCCATTCCGGAGCTACAATGAGCAGTTCTTC.

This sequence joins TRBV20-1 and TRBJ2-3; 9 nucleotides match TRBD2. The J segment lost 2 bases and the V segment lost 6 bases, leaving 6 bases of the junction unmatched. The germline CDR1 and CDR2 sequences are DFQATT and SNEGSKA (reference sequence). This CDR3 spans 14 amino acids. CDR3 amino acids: CSASGLASTDTQYF. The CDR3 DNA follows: TGCAGTGCCTCGGGACTAGCTTCCACAGATACGCAGTATTTT.

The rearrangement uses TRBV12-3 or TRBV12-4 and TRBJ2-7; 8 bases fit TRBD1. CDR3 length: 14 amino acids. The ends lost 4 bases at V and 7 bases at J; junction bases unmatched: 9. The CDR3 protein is CASSSDRGFREQYF. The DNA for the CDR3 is TGTGCCAGCAGTTCCGACAGGGGTTTTCGAGAGCAGTACTTC.

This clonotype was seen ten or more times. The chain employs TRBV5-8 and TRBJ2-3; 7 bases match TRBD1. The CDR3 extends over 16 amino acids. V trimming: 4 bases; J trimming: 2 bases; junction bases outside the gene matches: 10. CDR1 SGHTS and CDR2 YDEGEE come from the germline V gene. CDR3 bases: TGTGCCAGCAGCCAACTCCGGGACAGCGCCACAGATACGCAGTATTTT. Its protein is CASSQLRDSATDTQYF.

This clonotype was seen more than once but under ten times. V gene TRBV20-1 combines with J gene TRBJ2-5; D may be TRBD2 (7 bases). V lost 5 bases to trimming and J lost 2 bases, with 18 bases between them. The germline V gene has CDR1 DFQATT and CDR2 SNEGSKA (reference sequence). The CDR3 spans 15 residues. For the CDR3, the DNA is TGCAGTGCTTCACTTCCGGGGGGCCCTCAAGAGACCCAGTACTTC. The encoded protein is CSASLPGGPQETQYF.

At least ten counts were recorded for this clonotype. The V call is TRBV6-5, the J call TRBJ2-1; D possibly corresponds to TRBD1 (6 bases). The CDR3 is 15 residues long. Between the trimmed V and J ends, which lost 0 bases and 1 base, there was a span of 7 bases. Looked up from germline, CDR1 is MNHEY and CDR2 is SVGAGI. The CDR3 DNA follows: TGTGCCAGCAGTTACTCGGGACAATCCTACAATGAGCAGTTCTTC. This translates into CASSYSGQSYNEQFF.

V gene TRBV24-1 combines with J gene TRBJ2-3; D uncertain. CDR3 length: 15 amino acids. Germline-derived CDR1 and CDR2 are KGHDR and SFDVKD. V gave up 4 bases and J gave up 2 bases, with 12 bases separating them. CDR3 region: CATSDSRRFTDTQYF. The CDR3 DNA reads TGTGCCACCAGTGACTCCCGGCGATTCACAGATACGCAGTATTTT.

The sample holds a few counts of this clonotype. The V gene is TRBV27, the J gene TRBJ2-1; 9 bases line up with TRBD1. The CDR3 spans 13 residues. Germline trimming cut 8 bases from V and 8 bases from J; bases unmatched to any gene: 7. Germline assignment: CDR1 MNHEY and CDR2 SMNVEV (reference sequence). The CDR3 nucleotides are TGTGCCAGCGAGGGACAGGGTTTTGATGAGCAGTTCTTC. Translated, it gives CASEGQGFDEQFF.

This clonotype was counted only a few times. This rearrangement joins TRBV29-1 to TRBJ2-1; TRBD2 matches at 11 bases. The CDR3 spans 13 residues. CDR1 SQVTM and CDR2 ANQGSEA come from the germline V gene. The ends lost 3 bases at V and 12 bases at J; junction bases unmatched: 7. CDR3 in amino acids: CSVEGLAAIGQFF. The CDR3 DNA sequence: TGCAGCGTTGAGGGACTAGCGGCGATAGGGCAGTTCTTC.

The DNA of the CDR3 is TGCGCCAGCAGCGCGGCCGGGACTAGAGAGGAGACCCAGTACTTC. Amino acid sequence: CASSAAGTREETQYF. The chain combines TRBV5-1 with TRBJ2-5; 8 bases fit TRBD2. V lost 4 bases to trimming and J lost 5 bases; unmatched junction nucleotides: 10. CDR1 is SGHRS and CDR2 is YFSETQ in the germline V gene. The CDR3 has 15 residues.

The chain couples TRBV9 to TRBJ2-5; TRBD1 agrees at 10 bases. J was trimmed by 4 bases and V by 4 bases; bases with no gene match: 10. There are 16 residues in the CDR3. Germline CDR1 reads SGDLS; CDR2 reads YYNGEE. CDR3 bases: TGTGCCAGCAGCTCTAACCGCGGGACAGGGGTAGAGACCCAGTACTTC. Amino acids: CASSSNRGTGVETQYF.

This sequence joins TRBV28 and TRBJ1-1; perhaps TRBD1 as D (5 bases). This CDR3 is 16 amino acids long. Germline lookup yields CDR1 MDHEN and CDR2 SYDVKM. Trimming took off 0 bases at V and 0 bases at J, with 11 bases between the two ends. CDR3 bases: TGTGCCAGCAGTTTATGGGGGGACTCCTTGAACACTGAAGCTTTCTTT. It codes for CASSLWGDSLNTEAFF.

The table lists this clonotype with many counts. This CDR3 is CASTRGTFTNSGANVLTF. The DNA of the CDR3 is TGTGCCAGCACCCGAGGGACATTCACCAACTCTGGGGCCAACGTCCTGACTTTC. The chain recombines TRBV12-3 or TRBV12-4 with TRBJ2-6, with D perhaps matching TRBD1 (6 bases). Trimming pared 7 bases from V and 0 bases from J, leaving 19 bases between. The CDR3 runs to 18 residues.

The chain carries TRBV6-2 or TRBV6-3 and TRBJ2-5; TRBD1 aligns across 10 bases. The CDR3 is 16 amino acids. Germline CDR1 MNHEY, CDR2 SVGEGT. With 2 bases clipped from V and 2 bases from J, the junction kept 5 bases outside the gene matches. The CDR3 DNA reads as TGTGCCAGCAGTTACAGGGACAGGGGCCGACAAGAGACCCAGTACTTC. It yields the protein CASSYRDRGRQETQYF.

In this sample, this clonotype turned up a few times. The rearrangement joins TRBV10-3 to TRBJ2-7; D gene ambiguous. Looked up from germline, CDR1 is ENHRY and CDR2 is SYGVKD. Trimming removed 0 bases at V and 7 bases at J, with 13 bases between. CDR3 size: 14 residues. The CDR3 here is CAISESGFLWEQYF. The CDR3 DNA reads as TGTGCCATCAGTGAGTCGGGGTTTTTGTGGGAGCAGTACTTC.

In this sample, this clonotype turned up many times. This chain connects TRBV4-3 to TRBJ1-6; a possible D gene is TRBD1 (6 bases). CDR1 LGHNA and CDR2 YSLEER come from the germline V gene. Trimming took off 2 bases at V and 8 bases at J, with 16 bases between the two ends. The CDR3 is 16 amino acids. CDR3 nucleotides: TGCGCCAGCAGCCAAATTCAGGGGCCAAGGGATTCACCCCTCCACTTT. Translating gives CASSQIQGPRDSPLHF.

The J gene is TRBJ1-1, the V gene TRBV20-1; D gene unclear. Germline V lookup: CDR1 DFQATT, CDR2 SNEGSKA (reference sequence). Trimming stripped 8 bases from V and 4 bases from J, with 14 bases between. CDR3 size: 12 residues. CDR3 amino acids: CSPREPGTEAFF. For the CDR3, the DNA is TGCAGTCCCCGAGAACCGGGCACTGAAGCTTTCTTT.

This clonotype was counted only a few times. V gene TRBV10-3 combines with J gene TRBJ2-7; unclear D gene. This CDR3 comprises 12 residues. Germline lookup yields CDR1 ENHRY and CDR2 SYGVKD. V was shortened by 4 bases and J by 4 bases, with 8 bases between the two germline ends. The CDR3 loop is CAISGYGYEQYF. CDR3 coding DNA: TGTGCCATCAGTGGGTATGGGTACGAGCAGTACTTC.